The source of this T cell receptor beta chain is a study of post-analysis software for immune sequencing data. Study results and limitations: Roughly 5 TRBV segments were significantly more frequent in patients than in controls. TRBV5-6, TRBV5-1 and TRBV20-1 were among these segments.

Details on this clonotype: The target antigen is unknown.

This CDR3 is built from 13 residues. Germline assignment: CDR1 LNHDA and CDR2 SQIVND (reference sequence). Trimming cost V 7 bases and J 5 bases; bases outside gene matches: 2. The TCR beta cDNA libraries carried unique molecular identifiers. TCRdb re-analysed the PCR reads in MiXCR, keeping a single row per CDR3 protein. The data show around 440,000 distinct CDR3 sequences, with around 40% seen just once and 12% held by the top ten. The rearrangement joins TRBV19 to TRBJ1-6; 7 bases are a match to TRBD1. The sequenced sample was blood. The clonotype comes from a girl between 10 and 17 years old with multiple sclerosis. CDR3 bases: TGTGCCAGTAAAACAGGGGATAATTCACCCCTCCACTTT. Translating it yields CASKTGDNSPLHF.